Reported below is one T cell receptor beta chain. This record comes from a study of beta chain features in type 1 diabetes. All of the isolated RNA was reverse transcribed, so expressed TCRB transcripts were sequenced. Libraries were prepared by immunoSEQ multiplex PCR; TCRdb keeps only in-frame clonotypes and omits some of them. Of 620,000 or so clones in the sample, around 16% were seen once. This receptor was taken from a young man in good health. The sequenced material came from naive CD4+ T cells from blood.

The CDR3 sequence is CASREGVVTEAFF. Written as DNA, the CDR3 is TGTGCCAGCAGGGAGGGGGTTGTCACTGAAGCTTTCTTT. The V gene is TRBV7-2, the J gene TRBJ1-1; possible D gene TRBD1, 6 bases. Germline V gene data show CDR1 as SGHTA and CDR2 as FQGNSA. Trimming left V 6 bases short and J 4 bases short, with 12 bases between. The CDR3 covers 13 residues.